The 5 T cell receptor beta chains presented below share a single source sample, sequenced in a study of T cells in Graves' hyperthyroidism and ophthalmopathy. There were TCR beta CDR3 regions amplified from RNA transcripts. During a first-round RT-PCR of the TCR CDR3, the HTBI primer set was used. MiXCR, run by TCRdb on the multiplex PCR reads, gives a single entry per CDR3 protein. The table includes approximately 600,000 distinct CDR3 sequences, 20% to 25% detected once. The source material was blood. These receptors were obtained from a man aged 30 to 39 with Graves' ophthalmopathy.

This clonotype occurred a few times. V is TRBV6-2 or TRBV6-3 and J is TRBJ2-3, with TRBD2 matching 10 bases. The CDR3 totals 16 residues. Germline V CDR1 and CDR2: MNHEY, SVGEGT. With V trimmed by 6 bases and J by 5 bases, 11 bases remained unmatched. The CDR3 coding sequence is TGTGCCAGCAGCCTAGTAGCGGGAGGCCCGGGAGATACGCAGTATTTT. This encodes CASSLVAGGPGDTQYF.

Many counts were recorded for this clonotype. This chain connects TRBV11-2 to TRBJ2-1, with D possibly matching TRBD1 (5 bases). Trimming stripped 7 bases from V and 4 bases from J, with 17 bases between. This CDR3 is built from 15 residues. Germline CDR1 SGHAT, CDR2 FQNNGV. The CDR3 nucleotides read TGTGCCAGCAAAGGGGAAAGTAAACTATACAATGAGCAGTTCTTC. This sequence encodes CASKGESKLYNEQFF.

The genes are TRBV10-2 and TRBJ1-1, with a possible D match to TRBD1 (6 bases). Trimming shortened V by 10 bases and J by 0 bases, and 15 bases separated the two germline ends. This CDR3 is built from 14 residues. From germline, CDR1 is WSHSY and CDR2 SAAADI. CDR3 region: CATGGGPMNTEAFF. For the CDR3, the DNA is TGCGCCACCGGGGGGGGCCCCATGAACACTGAAGCTTTCTTT.

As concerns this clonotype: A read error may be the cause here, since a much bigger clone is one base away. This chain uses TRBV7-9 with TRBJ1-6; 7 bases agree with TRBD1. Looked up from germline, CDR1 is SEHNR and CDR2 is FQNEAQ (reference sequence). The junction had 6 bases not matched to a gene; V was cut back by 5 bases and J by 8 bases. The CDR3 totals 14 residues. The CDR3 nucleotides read TGTGCCAGCAGCCCCGGACAGGCCGATTCACCCCTCCACTTT. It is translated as CASSPGQADSPLHF.

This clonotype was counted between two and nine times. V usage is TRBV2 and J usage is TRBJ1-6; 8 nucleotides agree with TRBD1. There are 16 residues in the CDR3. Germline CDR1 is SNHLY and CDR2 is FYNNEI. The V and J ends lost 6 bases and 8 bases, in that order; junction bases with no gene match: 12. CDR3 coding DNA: TGTGCCAGCAGGCCCACGGGACAGGCTACCGATTCACCCCTCCACTTT. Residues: CASRPTGQATDSPLHF.